This T cell receptor beta chain appears in the sequencing data of a study of CXCR3-negative and CXCR3-positive naive CD8 T cells. The TRB libraries of cDNA were built by UMI-labeled 5' RACE. Following a re-call of the 5' RACE reads, TCRdb has one entry per CDR3 protein and lacks DNA. The repertoire table contains tens of thousands of distinct CDR3 sequences. Of note for this clonotype: What it binds is unknown.

Every CD8+ T cell subset underwent triplicate sorting at roughly 300,000 cells apiece. Those CD8+ T cells considered naive were CD45RO-CCR7+CD27+CD95-. Study outcomes and limitations: Researchers report that CXCR3-positive naive cells carry more hydrophobic TRB CDR3s than CXCR3-negative naive cells. The study found that naive CXCR3-negative and CXCR3-positive cells shared TRBV-TRBJ usage, while memory cells differed.

This CDR3 is built from 16 residues. Germline V gives CDR1 SGHRS, CDR2 YFSETQ. This chain connects TRBV5-1 to TRBJ2-3; TCRdb returns TRBD2, unconfirmable since there is no DNA. The TCR sequence derives from a human donor in good health. Some clones in this sample may be carry-over from other donors' samples. Sequencing was performed on naive CXCR3+ CD8+ T cells from blood. Documented subset: CD45RO-CCR7+CD27+CD95- naive CD8+ T cells expressing CXCR3 (TNR3+). This CDR3 is CASRWTSGSSTDTQYF. The whole variable domain, remainder taken from reference TRBV5-1 and TRBJ2-3, is KAGVTQTPRYLIKTRGQQVTLSCSPISGHRSVSWYQQTPGQGLQFLFEYFSETQRNKGNFPGRFSGRQFSNSRSEMNVSTLELGDSALYLCASRWTSGSSTDTQYFGPGTRLTVL.